The clone carrying this T cell receptor beta chain was picked up a small number of times. Ranging in age from roughly 6 to 95, the donors were healthy Caucasian individuals from Russia. These data belong to a study of blood T cells in healthy people across ages. Germline CDR1 reads SGHDN; CDR2 reads FVKESK. The V gene end was trimmed by 0 bases and the J gene end by 2 bases; junction bases not matched to a gene: 0. CDR3 length: 15 amino acids. It was with a sample-barcoded 5' primer and a J-beta primer mix that a second PCR of roughly 7 to 12 cycles was run. MiXCR, run by TCRdb on the 5' RACE reads, gives a single entry per CDR3 protein. This table has under 700,000 distinct CDR3 sequences, 24% appearing once. These data were likewise used in another study, on T cells of mothers and their children.

The J gene is TRBJ2-5, the V gene TRBV14; TRBD1 agrees at 10 bases. The TCR sequence derives from a boy between 5 and 17 years old in good health. Material for sequencing was blood. The CDR3 nucleotides are TGTGCCAGCAGCCAAGAGGGACAGGGGCAAGAGACCCAGTACTTC. This translates into CASSQEGQGQETQYF.